Sequencing of this TCR beta chain was carried out in a study of T cells in women clearing cervical HPV infection. Study-wide context: Cases were women with histologically confirmed HPV16-related CIN3 or worse, including 2 invasive cancers.

V was clipped by 7 bases and J by 2 bases, with 13 bases between them. The germline V gene encodes CDR1 MNHEY and CDR2 SVGEGT. The CDR3 is 14 residues long. Points on this clone: The read stops 3 residues short of the end of the CDR3; the missing end is completed from the germline J gene.

Profiling relied on immunoSEQ multiplex PCR, and the TCRdb table lists in-frame clones only, not all of them. The sample has 22,000 or so clones. HPV was found by MY09/MY11 PCR and dot-blot genotyping. The specimen sequenced was blood buffy coat. The TCR was taken from a woman aged 18-70 years with a cervical HPV16 infection that either progressed to CIN3+ or cleared (not recorded which). The chain has TRBV6-2 or TRBV6-3 and TRBJ2-3; D unresolved. Incomplete CDR3 DNA: TGTGCCAGCACCCGGAGTACTATCACAGATACG. Amino acid sequence: CASTRSTITDT. The whole CDR3 protein reads CASTRSTITDTQYF.